This passage covers 19 T cell receptor beta chains from one sample sequenced in a study of human T cells and chemical hapten exposure. TCRdb called the RACE reads again in MiXCR, with one record for every CDR3 protein. The sample shows around 300,000 distinct CDR3 sequences, over 7.5% of them seen only once. Time point defined: pre-sensitization, week 0. Sample treatment: therapeutic diphenylcyclopropenone sensitization with weekly scalp DPC. Sequencing used whole blood, obtained in connection with sensitization to the hapten diphenylcyclopropenone (DPC). The receptors were sampled from a man between 18 and 35 years old with alopecia areata. Some clones in this sample may be carry-over from other donors' samples.

At least ten counts were recorded for this clonotype. This chain links TRBV7-2 with TRBJ2-1; D is unresolved. V lost 5 bases to trimming and J lost 1 base, with 15 bases between them. The CDR3 length is 16 residues. CDR1 and CDR2 from the germline V gene are SGHTA and FQGNSA. The CDR3 region is CASSHTATPSYNEQFF. The CDR3 coding sequence is TGTGCCAGCAGCCACACTGCGACTCCTTCCTACAATGAGCAGTTCTTC.

This chain links TRBV12-3 or TRBV12-4 with TRBJ1-1; D not resolved. This CDR3 region has 14 residues. V was pared by 6 bases and J by 0 bases, with 11 bases between. The CDR3 DNA reads TGTGCCAGCAGACACCGAAGGTTGAACACTGAAGCTTTCTTT. Its protein product is CASRHRRLNTEAFF.

This clonotype was recorded many times. This chain links TRBV27 with TRBJ1-1; D may be TRBD1 (6 bases). The germline V gene has CDR1 MNHEY and CDR2 SMNVEV (reference sequence). Between the trimmed V and J ends, which lost 4 bases and 1 base, there was a span of 10 bases. The CDR3 is made up of 14 amino acids. The CDR3 here is CASSWWGPNTEAFF. The CDR3 bases are TGTGCCAGCAGTTGGTGGGGGCCGAACACTGAAGCTTTCTTT.

This clonotype turned up a few times. The chain has TRBV5-6 and TRBJ2-1; 8 bases agree with TRBD1. The trim removed 3 bases at V and 0 bases at J, leaving 8 bases unmatched. The CDR3 totals 17 residues. Germline-derived CDR1 and CDR2 are SGHDT and YYEEEE. The CDR3 DNA follows: TGTGCCAGCAGCTATAGTCCGACAGGGGTCTCCTACAATGAGCAGTTCTTC. Its translation: CASSYSPTGVSYNEQFF. Full variable domain (outside the CDR3, taken from reference TRBV5-6 and TRBJ2-1): DAGVTQSPTHLIKTRGQQVTLRCSPKSGHDTVSWYQQALGQGPQFIFQYYEEEERQRGNFPDRFSGHQFPNYSSELNVNALLLGDSALYLCASSYSPTGVSYNEQFFGPGTRLTVL.

The chain links TRBV3-1 to TRBJ2-7; D gene uncertain. Trimming removed 3 bases from V and 8 bases from J, with 20 bases in between. The CDR3 sequence is 15 residues long. Germline loops: CDR1 LGHDT, CDR2 YNNKEL (reference sequence). The CDR3 here is CASSHLSVESVKQYV. CDR3 bases: TGTGCCAGCAGCCATCTCTCTGTCGAGAGTGTAAAGCAGTACGTC.

V gene TRBV7-9 combines with J gene TRBJ1-2, with D hard to call. The CDR3 is 17 residues long. Germline CDR1 is SEHNR and CDR2 is FQNEAQ (reference sequence). Trimming took 6 bases from V and 0 from J, leaving 20 bases between them. CDR3 protein: CASSRPPLRETNYGYTF. The CDR3 DNA follows: TGTGCCAGCAGTCGACCCCCACTTAGGGAAACTAACTATGGCTACACCTTC.

V usage is TRBV6-5 and J usage is TRBJ2-3; D uncertain. Germline-derived CDR1 and CDR2 are MNHEY and SVGAGI. V was clipped by 6 bases and J by 0 bases, with 7 bases between them. This CDR3 region has 13 residues. CDR3 residues: CASRARSTDTQYF. In nucleotides, the CDR3 is TGTGCCAGCAGAGCCCGAAGCACAGATACGCAGTATTTT.

This clonotype appeared many times. The chain is built from TRBV5-6 and TRBJ2-5; D unresolved. The length of the CDR3 is 11 residues. Looked up from germline, CDR1 is SGHDT and CDR2 is YYEEEE. V lost 2 bases and J 5 bases, leaving 4 bases between the germline ends. This CDR3 is CASSFVETQYF. CDR3 DNA: TGTGCCAGCAGCTTCGTTGAGACCCAGTACTTC.

This sequence joins TRBV6-4 and TRBJ1-2; D remains unclear. Trimming pared 2 bases from V and 2 bases from J, leaving 6 bases between. CDR3 length: 13 residues. Germline CDR1 reads MRHNA; CDR2 reads SNTAGT. CDR3 amino acids: CASSDESNYGYTF. In nucleotides, the CDR3 is TGTGCCAGCAGTGACGAGAGCAACTATGGCTACACCTTC.

This clonotype was seen more than once but under ten times. The CDR3 DNA sequence: TGTGCCAGCAGCCCCCAGCGAGAGGATGGCTACACCTTC. It translates to CASSPQREDGYTF. The chain employs TRBV6-2 or TRBV6-3 and TRBJ1-2; D is unclear. CDR3 length: 13 residues. V gave up 6 bases and J gave up 6 bases, with 14 bases separating them. Germline-derived CDR1 and CDR2 are MNHEY and SVGEGT.

This clonotype has just a few counts. This rearrangement joins TRBV18 to TRBJ2-5, with 8 bases fitting TRBD1. V was clipped by 5 bases and J by 3 bases; unmatched bases: 5. Germline CDR1 reads KGHSH; CDR2 reads LQKENI. The CDR3 is made up of 14 amino acids. This chain's CDR3 is CASSAGTGEETQYF. The CDR3 DNA sequence: TGTGCCAGCTCAGCCGGGACAGGTGAAGAGACCCAGTACTTC.

The table lists this clonotype with a few counts. The chain recombines TRBV9 with TRBJ1-1, with a weak D call TRBD1 (6 bases). CDR1 is SGDLS, CDR2 YYNGEE, per germline. The CDR3 has 15 residues. The V end lost 3 bases, the J end lost 4 bases, and 16 bases lay between the germline ends. CDR3 region: CASSESRQGGTEAFF. Here the CDR3 DNA reads TGTGCCAGCAGCGAATCCAGGCAAGGGGGCACTGAAGCTTTCTTT.

This clonotype appeared a few times. V gene TRBV10-3 combines with J gene TRBJ2-5; TRBD1 matches at 7 bases. V was pared by 8 bases and J by 3 bases, with 9 bases of the junction left unmatched. This CDR3 has 14 residues. CDR1 and CDR2 from the germline V gene are ENHRY and SYGVKD. The CDR3 region is CAIQGDRLKETQYF. In nucleotides, the CDR3 is TGTGCCATCCAGGGGGACCGCCTGAAAGAGACCCAGTACTTC.

This clonotype was seen a few times. The V gene is TRBV5-1, the J gene TRBJ2-3; TRBD1 agrees at 8 bases. The CDR3 runs to 14 residues. Trimming at V came to 4 bases and at J to 7 bases, leaving 8 bases not matched to a gene. CDR1 is SGHRS and CDR2 is YFSETQ in the germline V gene. CDR3 nucleotides: TGCGCCAGCAGCAGCGGACAGGGTCGGCATACGCAGTATTTT. Protein: CASSSGQGRHTQYF. Full variable domain (missing parts from reference TRBV5-1 and TRBJ2-3): KAGVTQTPRYLIKTRGQQVTLSCSPISGHRSVSWYQQTPGQGLQFLFEYFSETQRNKGNFPGRFSGRQFSNSRSEMNVSTLELGDSALYLCASSSGQGRHTQYFGPGTRLTVL.

The chain combines TRBV7-2 with TRBJ2-2; 7 bases are a match to TRBD1. The germline V gene encodes CDR1 SGHTA and CDR2 FQGNSA. CDR3 size: 17 residues. V lost 5 bases and J lost 0; bases outside the gene matches: 9. The CDR3 is CASSREPGTANTGELFF. The CDR3 DNA follows: TGTGCCAGCAGCCGAGAACCCGGGACAGCGAACACCGGGGAGCTGTTTTTT.

CDR3 loop: CASSPPPGLAKNIQYF. CDR3 sequence (DNA): TGTGCCAGCAGCCCCCCGCCAGGTCTAGCCAAAAACATTCAGTACTTC. The rearrangement uses TRBV7-8 and TRBJ2-4, with no clear D. The ends were cut back, 5 bases at V and 0 bases at J, with 14 bases in the middle. The CDR3 has 16 amino acids. Germline values: CDR1 SGHVS, CDR2 FQNEAQ.

This clonotype was seen only a few times. This chain uses TRBV29-1 with TRBJ2-1; perhaps TRBD1 as D (6 bases). Trimming stripped 7 bases from V and 0 bases from J, with 10 bases between. CDR1 and CDR2 from the germline V gene are SQVTM and ANQGSEA. The CDR3 sequence is 13 residues long. The CDR3 protein is CSATGRSYNEQFF. In DNA form, the CDR3 reads TGCAGCGCCACAGGGCGCTCCTACAATGAGCAGTTCTTC.

The table lists this clonotype with a few counts. The J gene is TRBJ1-5, the V gene TRBV27; 12 bases match TRBD1. The germline gives CDR1 MNHEY, CDR2 SMNVEV (reference sequence). Trimming cost V 5 bases and J 3 bases; bases outside gene matches: 11. This CDR3 has 18 amino acids. The CDR3 nucleotides are TGTGCCAGCAGTCCCACGCCGGGACAGGGGGCTCTCAATCAGCCCCAGCATTTT. Protein product: CASSPTPGQGALNQPQHF.

In this sample, this clonotype turned up many times. The chain couples TRBV4-3 to TRBJ1-1, with a tentative D call TRBD1 (5 bases). Germline V gives CDR1 LGHNA, CDR2 YSLEER. Trimming took 0 bases from V and 4 from J, leaving 12 bases between them. The CDR3 spans 15 residues. In nucleotides, the CDR3 is TGCGCCAGCAGCCAAGAACCAGGGAGGGCCACTGAAGCTTTCTTT. This gives the protein CASSQEPGRATEAFF.